This T cell receptor beta chain is drawn from a study of shared clonotypes between healthy human individuals. The authors split each subset's genomic DNA evenly across several immunoSEQ plates. TCRdb's copy holds only in-frame clones and misses some; the assay was immunoSEQ multiplex PCR. This table has 950,000 to 1,200,000 clones, approximately 77% appearing once. Caucasian adults living in Nashville, Tennessee, provided all samples. Looked up from germline, CDR1 is SGHTA and CDR2 is FQGTGA. The CDR3 runs to 15 residues. The J segment lost 6 bases and the V segment lost 5 bases, leaving 10 bases of the junction unmatched.

The TCR was taken from a man younger than 35 in good health. Some clones in this sample may be carry-over from other donors' samples. The rearrangement links TRBV7-3 to TRBJ1-2; TRBD1 matches at 9 bases. Material for sequencing was memory CD4+ T cells from PBMCs. The subset is: CD45RA-negative fraction. In nucleotides, the CDR3 is TGTGCCAGCAGCGCAACACGGGACAGGGCCGATGGCTACACCTTC. Its protein product is CASSATRDRADGYTF.